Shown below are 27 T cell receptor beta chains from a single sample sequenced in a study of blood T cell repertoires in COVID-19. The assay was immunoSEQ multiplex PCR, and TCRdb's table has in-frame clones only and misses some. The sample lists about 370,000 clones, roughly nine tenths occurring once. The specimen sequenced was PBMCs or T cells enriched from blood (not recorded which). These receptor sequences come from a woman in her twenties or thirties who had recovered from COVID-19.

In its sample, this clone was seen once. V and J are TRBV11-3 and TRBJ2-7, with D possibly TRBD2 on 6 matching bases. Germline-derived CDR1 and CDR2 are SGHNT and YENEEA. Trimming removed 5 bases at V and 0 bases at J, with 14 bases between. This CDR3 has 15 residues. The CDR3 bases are TGTGCCAGCAGCCCTTCGGCGGGGTCCTCCTACGAGCAGTACTTC. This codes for CASSPSAGSSYEQYF.

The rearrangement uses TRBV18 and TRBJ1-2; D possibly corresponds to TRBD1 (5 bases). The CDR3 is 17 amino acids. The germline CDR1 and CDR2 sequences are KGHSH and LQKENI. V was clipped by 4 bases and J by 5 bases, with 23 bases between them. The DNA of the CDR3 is TGTGCCAGCTCACGCATCCTGAGTAGCACAGGTGATTATGGCTACACCTTC. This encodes CASSRILSSTGDYGYTF.

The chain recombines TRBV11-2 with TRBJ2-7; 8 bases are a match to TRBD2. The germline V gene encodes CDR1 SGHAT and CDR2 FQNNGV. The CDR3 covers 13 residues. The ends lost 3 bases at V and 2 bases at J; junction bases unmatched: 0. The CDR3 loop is CASSLGLAYEQYF. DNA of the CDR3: TGTGCCAGCAGCTTGGGACTAGCCTACGAGCAGTACTTC.

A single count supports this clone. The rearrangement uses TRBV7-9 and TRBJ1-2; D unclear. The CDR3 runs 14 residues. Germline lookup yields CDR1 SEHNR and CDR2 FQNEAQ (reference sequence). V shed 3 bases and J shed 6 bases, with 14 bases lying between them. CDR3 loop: CASSFEGLVDGYTF. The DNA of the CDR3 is TGTGCCAGCAGCTTTGAGGGATTAGTCGATGGCTACACCTTC.

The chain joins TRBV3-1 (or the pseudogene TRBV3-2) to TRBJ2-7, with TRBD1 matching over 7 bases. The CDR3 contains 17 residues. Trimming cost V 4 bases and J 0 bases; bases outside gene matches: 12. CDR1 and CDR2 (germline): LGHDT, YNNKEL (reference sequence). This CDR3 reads CASSRSRPGQLSYEQYF. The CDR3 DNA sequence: TGTGCCAGCAGCCGAAGCCGACCGGGACAGCTCTCCTACGAGCAGTACTTC.

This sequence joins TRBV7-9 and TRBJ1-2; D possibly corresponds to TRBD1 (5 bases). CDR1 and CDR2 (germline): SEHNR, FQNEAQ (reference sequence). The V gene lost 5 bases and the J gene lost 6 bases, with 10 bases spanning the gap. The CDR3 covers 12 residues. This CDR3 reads CASSLGADGYTF. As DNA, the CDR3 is TGTGCCAGCAGCCTAGGGGCCGATGGCTACACCTTC.

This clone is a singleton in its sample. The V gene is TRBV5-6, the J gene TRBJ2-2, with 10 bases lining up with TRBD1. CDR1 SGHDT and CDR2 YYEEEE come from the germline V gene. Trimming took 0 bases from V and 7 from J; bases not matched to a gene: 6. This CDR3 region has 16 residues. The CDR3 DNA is TGTGCCAGCAGCTTGGTTCGGGACAGGGGTTTCGGGGAGCTGTTTTTT. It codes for CASSLVRDRGFGELFF.

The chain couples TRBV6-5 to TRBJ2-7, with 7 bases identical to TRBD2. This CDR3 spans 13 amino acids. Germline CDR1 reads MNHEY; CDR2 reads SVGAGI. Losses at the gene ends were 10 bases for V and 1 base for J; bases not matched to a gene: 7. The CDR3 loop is CATLAGLSYEQYF. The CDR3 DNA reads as TGTGCCACCTTAGCGGGTCTATCCTACGAGCAGTACTTC.

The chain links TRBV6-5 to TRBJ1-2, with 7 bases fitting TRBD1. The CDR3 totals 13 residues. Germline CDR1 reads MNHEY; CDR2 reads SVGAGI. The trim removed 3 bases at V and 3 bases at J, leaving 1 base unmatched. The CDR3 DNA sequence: TGTGCCAGCAGTTATACAGGGGACTATGGCTACACCTTC. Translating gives CASSYTGDYGYTF.

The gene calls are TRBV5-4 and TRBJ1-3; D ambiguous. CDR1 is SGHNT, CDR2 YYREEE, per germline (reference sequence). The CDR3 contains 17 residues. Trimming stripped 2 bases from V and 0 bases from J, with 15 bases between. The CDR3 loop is CASSFGLSSSSGNTIYF. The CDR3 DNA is TGTGCCAGCAGCTTTGGGCTGTCATCGAGCTCTGGAAACACCATATATTTT.

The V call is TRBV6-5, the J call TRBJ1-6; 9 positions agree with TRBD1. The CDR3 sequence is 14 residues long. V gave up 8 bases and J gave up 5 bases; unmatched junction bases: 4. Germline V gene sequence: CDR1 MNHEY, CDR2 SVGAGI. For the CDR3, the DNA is TGTGCCAGCTGTAGGGACAGGGATAATTCACCCCTCCACTTT. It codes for CASCRDRDNSPLHF.

Here the CDR3 DNA reads TGTGCCAGCAGCTTAGCGCACAGCCCTACCTCTGGGGCCAACGTCCTGACTTTC. Translation gives CASSLAHSPTSGANVLTF. The gene calls are TRBV7-2 and TRBJ2-6; D is uncertain. Germline V gene data show CDR1 as SGHTA and CDR2 as FQGNSA. The CDR3 contains 18 residues. The V end was cut by 0 bases, the J end by 0 bases, with 12 bases between.

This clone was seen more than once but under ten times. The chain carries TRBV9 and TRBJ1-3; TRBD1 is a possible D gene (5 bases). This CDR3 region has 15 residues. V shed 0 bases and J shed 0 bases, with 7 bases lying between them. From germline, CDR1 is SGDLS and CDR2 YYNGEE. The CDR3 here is CASSVEGASGNTIYF. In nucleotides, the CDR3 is TGTGCCAGCAGCGTAGAAGGGGCCTCTGGAAACACCATATATTTT.

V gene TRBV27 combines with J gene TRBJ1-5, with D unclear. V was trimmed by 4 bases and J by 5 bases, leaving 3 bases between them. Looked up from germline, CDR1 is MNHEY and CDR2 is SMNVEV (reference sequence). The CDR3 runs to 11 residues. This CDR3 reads CASSSYQPQHF. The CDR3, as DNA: TGTGCCAGCAGTTCCTATCAGCCCCAGCATTTT.

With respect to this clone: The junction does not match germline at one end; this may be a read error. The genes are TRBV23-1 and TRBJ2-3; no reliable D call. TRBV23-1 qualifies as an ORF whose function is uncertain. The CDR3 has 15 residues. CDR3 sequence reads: CARRTNSHSTDTQYF. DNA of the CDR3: TGCGCCCGCAGGACCAACAGTCATAGCACAGATACGCAGTATTTT.

The CDR3 here is CASAGGEQFF. The CDR3, as DNA: TGTGCCAGCGCGGGGGGGGAGCAGTTCTTC. The chain couples TRBV11-2 to TRBJ2-1; TRBD2 matches 9 bases. CDR1 and CDR2 from the germline V gene are SGHAT and FQNNGV. The CDR3 consists of 10 residues. V lost 8 bases and J lost 10; bases outside the gene matches: 0.

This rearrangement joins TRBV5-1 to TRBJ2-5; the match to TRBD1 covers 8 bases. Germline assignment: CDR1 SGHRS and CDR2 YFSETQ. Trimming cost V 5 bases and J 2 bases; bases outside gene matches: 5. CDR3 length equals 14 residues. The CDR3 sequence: CASRYTGGQETQYF. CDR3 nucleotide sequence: TGCGCCAGCAGATATACAGGGGGGCAAGAGACCCAGTACTTC. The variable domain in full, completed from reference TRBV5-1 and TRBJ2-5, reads KAGVTQTPRYLIKTRGQQVTLSCSPISGHRSVSWYQQTPGQGLQFLFEYFSETQRNKGNFPGRFSGRQFSNSRSEMNVSTLELGDSALYLCASRYTGGQETQYFGPGTRLLVL.

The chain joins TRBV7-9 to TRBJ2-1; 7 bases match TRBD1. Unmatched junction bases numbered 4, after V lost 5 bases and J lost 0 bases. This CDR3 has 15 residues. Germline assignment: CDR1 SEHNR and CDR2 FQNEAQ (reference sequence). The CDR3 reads CASSHRDSSYNEQFF. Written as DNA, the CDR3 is TGTGCCAGCAGCCACCGGGACAGCTCCTACAATGAGCAGTTCTTC. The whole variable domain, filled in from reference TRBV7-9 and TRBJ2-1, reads DTGVSQNPRHKITKRGQNVTFRCDPISEHNRLYWYRQTLGQGPEFLTYFQNEAQLEKSRLLSDRFSAERPKGSFSTLEIQRTEQGDSAMYLCASSHRDSSYNEQFFGPGTRLTVL.

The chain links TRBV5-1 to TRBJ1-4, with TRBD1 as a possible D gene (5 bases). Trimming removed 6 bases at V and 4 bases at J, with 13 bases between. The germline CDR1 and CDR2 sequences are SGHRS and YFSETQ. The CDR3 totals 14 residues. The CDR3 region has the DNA TGCGCCAGCAACACGGGGGACGGTAATGAAAAACTGTTTTTT. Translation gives CASNTGDGNEKLFF.

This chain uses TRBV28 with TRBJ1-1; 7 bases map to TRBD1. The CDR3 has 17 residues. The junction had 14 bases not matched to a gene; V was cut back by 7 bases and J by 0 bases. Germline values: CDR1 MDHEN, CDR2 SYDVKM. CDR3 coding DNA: TGTGCCAGCAACCCTCTCAGGGGGTCGAGGTTGAACACTGAAGCTTTCTTT. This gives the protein CASNPLRGSRLNTEAFF.

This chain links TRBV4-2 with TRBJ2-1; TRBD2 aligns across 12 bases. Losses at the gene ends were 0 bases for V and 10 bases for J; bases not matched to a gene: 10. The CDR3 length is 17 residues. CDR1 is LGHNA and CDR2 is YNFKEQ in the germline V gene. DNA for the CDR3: TGTGCCAGCAGCCAAGACGGGGCGACTAGCGGGGGCCACGAGCAGTTCTTC. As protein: CASSQDGATSGGHEQFF.

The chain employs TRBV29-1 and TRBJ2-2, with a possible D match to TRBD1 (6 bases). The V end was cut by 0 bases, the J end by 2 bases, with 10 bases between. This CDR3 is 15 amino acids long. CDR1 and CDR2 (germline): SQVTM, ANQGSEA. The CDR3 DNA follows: TGCAGCGTTGAAGATCAGGGGTCCAACACCGGGGAGCTGTTTTTT. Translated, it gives CSVEDQGSNTGELFF.

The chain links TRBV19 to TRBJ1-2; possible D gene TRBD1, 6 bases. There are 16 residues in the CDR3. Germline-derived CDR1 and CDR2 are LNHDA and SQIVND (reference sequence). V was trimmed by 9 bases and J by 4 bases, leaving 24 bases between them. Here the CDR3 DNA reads TGTGCCAGCGGAGAAAGGAACAGGGTACGGCTCTATGGCTACACCTTC. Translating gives CASGERNRVRLYGYTF.

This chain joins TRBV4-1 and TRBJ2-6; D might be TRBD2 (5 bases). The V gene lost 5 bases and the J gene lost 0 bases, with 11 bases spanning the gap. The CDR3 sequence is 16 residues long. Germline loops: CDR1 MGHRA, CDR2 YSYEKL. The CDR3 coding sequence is TGCGCCAGCAGCGGGTCCCGGGGCTCTGGGGCCAACGTCCTGACTTTC. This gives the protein CASSGSRGSGANVLTF.

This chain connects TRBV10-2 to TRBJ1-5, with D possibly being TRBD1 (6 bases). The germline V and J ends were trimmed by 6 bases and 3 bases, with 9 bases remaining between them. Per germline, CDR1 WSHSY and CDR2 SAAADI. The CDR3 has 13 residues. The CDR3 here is CASRRQANQPQHF. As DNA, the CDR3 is TGCGCCAGCAGGAGACAGGCCAATCAGCCCCAGCATTTT.

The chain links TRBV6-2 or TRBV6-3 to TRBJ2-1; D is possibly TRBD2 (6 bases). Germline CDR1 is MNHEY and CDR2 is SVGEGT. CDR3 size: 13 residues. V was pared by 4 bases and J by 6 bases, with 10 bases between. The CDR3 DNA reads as TGTGCCAGCAGTTGGCCCGGGGGCAATGAGCAGTTCTTC. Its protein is CASSWPGGNEQFF.

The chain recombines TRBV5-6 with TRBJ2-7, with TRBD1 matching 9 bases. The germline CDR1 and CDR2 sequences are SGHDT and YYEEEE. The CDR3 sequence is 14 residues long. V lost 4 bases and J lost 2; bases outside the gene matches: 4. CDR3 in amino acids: CASSPDRGPYEQYF. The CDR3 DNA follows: TGTGCCAGCAGCCCGGACAGGGGACCCTACGAGCAGTACTTC.